Listed below are T cell receptor beta chains from one sample, sequenced in a study of blood T cell repertoires in COVID-19. TCRdb's table, derived via immunoSEQ multiplex PCR, lists solely in-frame clones and lacks some. This sample carries some 110,000 clones, roughly nine tenths of them seen once, and the ten largest clones take 7.5% to 9%. Source material: peripheral blood. Source of these receptors: a man in his 70s who had recovered from COVID-19. Each CDR3 is given with its conserved first and last residue. A D gene is named only where the DNA matches it firmly. Clone size is shown for a subset of rows, as once, few, many or a class of expanded clone.

D	V	J	size	DNA	CDR3
TRBD1	TRBV28	TRBJ1-5	-	TGTGCCAGCACCGCACAGGGACAGCCCGGGGAGCCCCAGCATTTT	CASTAQGQPGEPQHF
-	TRBV5-6	TRBJ1-1	-	TGTGCCAGCACTCCCACCGGTGGGAACACTGAAGCTTTCTTT	CASTPTGGNTEAFF
-	TRBV29-1	TRBJ2-2	-	TGCAGCGTTAAAGGGTCATACACGAACACCGGGGAGCTGTTTTTT	CSVKGSYTNTGELFF
-	TRBV30	TRBJ2-5	-	TGTGCCTGGGCTATCGAGACCCAGTACTTC	CAWAIETQYF
-	TRBV28	TRBJ1-6	-	TGTGCCAGCAGAGGTTTTGGGCGGGGAGGTAATTCACCCCTCCACTTT	CASRGFGRGGNSPLHF
-	TRBV5-1	TRBJ1-6	few	TGCGCCAGCAGCCAGGGGCCCGGGACAACCGGTTCACCCCTCCACTTT	CASSQGPGTTGSPLHF
TRBD2	TRBV6-5	TRBJ2-7	-	TGTGCCAGCGCCTTAGCGGGTACCTACGAGCAGTACTTC	CASALAGTYEQYF
-	TRBV5-1	TRBJ2-1	-	TGCGCCAGCAGCTTTTCCGGGACACACAATGAGCAGTTCTTC	CASSFSGTHNEQFF
TRBD1	TRBV28	TRBJ2-3	-	TGTGCCAGCAGTCCGCCTGGGACAGGGGGCTTGACAGATACGCAGTATTTT	CASSPPGTGGLTDTQYF
-	TRBV5-1	TRBJ1-1	-	TGCGCCAGCAGTTCTAACCCGAACACTGAAGCTTTCTTT	CASSSNPNTEAFF
-	TRBV10-3	TRBJ2-3	-	TGTGCCATCAGTGAGGGGGGCGTGGGGGCGCAGTATTTT	CAISEGGVGAQYF
TRBD2	TRBV24-1	TRBJ2-5	-	TGTGCCACCAGTGACATTTCACTAGCGGGGCAAGAGACCCAGTACTTC	CATSDISLAGQETQYF
TRBD2	TRBV7-2	TRBJ2-1	-	TGTGCCAGCAGCTTTAGCGGGGGGGCTTACAATGAGCAGTTCTTC	CASSFSGGAYNEQFF
-	TRBV5-1	TRBJ2-1	once	TGCGCCAGCAGCGCACAGGGAATCTACAATGAGCAGTTCTTC	CASSAQGIYNEQFF
-	TRBV5-5	TRBJ2-1	-	TGTGCCAGCATTAGGGGGTACAATGAGCAGTTCTTC	CASIRGYNEQFF
-	TRBV13	TRBJ1-1	-	TGTGCCAGCAGCTTCCGGACAGTCGACGAAGCTTTCTTT	CASSFRTVDEAFF
-	TRBV6-1	TRBJ1-2	-	TGTGCCACTGGGCAGAACTATGGCTACACCTTC	CATGQNYGYTF
-	TRBV20-1	TRBJ2-3	many	TGCAGTGCTAGTAGAGCGATAGCAGATACGCAGTATTTT	CSASRAIADTQYF
-	TRBV7-3	TRBJ2-1	-	TGTGCCAGCAGCTTAAGGCCCCGTATGGGCGGGGAGAGCTCCTACAATGAGCAGTTCTTC	CASSLRPRMGGESSYNEQFF
-	TRBV27	TRBJ2-1	-	TGTGCCAGCAGCCTCCGCCAGGTAGACTCCTACAATGAGCAGTTCTTC	CASSLRQVDSYNEQFF
-	TRBV5-6	TRBJ2-1	once	TGTGCCAGCAGCTTGGCCCCCGGCGGTTTCCAGTTCTTC	CASSLAPGGFQFF
TRBD1	TRBV5-5	TRBJ1-4	-	TGTGCCAGCAGCCGTGACAGGGCAAATGAAAAACTGTTTTTT	CASSRDRANEKLFF
TRBD1	TRBV10-1	TRBJ2-2	-	TGCGCCAGCAGTGAAGCCGGGACAGGGACCGGGGAGCTGTTTTTT	CASSEAGTGTGELFF